Listed below are T cell receptor beta chains from one sample, sequenced in a study of shared clonotypes between healthy human individuals. Sequencing was performed with immunoSEQ multiplex PCR; in TCRdb, only in-frame clones are kept and a portion is missing. The sample includes fewer than 600,000 clones, around 78% of them seen just once. The source material was PBMCs. The receptors were gathered from a woman between 40 and 50 years old in good health. Some clones in this sample may be carry-over from other donors' samples. CDR3s include the opening cysteine and the closing phenylalanine or tryptophan. The D gene is left open where the match is weak. Where a row states a size, it is once, few, many or the class of an expanded clone; other rows omit it.

TRBV6-1,few,TRBJ2-7,NA,CASSVTRDPVWEQYF,TGTGCCAGCAGTGTGACCCGGGACCCCGTTTGGGAGCAGTACTTC
TRBV7-8,NA,TRBJ2-7,NA,CASSLAVGGYEQYF,TGTGCCAGCAGCTTAGCTGTAGGAGGTTACGAGCAGTACTTC
TRBV7-9,few,TRBJ2-5,TRBD2,CASSLARLAGDRETQYF,TGTGCCAGCAGCTTAGCTCGTCTAGCGGGAGATCGGGAGACCCAGTACTTC
TRBV29-1,NA,TRBJ1-6,NA,CSAQQGNNSPLHF,TGCAGCGCACAACAGGGAAATAATTCACCCCTCCACTTT
TRBV7-9,many,TRBJ2-6,NA,CASSARDSGANVLTF,TGTGCCAGCAGCGCCAGGGACTCTGGGGCCAACGTCCTGACTTTC
TRBV5-1,NA,TRBJ1-1,TRBD1,CASSSSGQGVTEAFF,TGCGCCAGCAGCTCCTCCGGGCAGGGGGTCACTGAAGCTTTCTTT
TRBV4-1,NA,TRBJ2-7,NA,CASSQEGAGRHYEQYF,TGCGCCAGCAGCCAAGAGGGTGCGGGCAGGCACTACGAGCAGTACTTC
TRBV20-1,NA,TRBJ2-7,NA,CSAPRPAGQYF,TGCAGTGCCCCCAGGCCCGCTGGGCAGTACTTC
TRBV30,NA,TRBJ1-5,NA,CAWSTGQHSNQPQHF,TGTGCCTGGAGTACCGGACAGCATAGCAATCAGCCCCAGCATTTT
TRBV2,NA,TRBJ2-7,NA,CASSESVYYEQYF,TGTGCCAGCAGTGAATCTGTTTACTACGAGCAGTACTTC
TRBV25-1,NA,TRBJ2-1,NA,CASSAPRAYNEQFF,TGTGCCAGCAGTGCCCCCCGCGCCTACAATGAGCAGTTCTTC
TRBV6-5,NA,TRBJ1-1,TRBD1,CASSYNRGGDTEAFF,TGTGCCAGCAGTTATAACAGGGGTGGAGACACTGAAGCTTTCTTT
TRBV20-1,NA,TRBJ1-4,NA,CSASEGKLFF,TGCAGTGCTAGCGAGGGCAAACTGTTTTTT
TRBV28,NA,TRBJ1-1,TRBD1,CASSVRQGGINEAFF,TGTGCCAGCAGTGTCCGACAGGGAGGGATTAATGAAGCTTTCTTT
TRBV20-1,NA,TRBJ2-3,NA,CSAQTGHTQYF,TGCAGTGCGCAGACGGGCCATACGCAGTATTTT
TRBV5-6,NA,TRBJ2-7,TRBD1,CASSSHRDRGIVTYGQYF,TGTGCCAGCAGCTCCCACCGGGACAGGGGTATTGTTACCTACGGGCAGTACTTC
TRBV27,NA,TRBJ1-1,NA,CASSHWGSGNTEAFF,TGTGCCAGCAGTCATTGGGGATCGGGAAACACTGAAGCTTTCTTT
TRBV10-3,NA,TRBJ2-7,NA,CASSIAQSSYEQYF,TGTGCCAGCAGTATAGCGCAGAGCTCCTACGAGCAGTACTTC
TRBV15,NA,TRBJ1-1,NA,CATSRDRARDKEFNTEAFF,TGTGCCACCAGCAGAGATAGGGCACGGGACAAGGAATTTAACACTGAAGCTTTCTTT
TRBV4-1,NA,TRBJ2-2,NA,CASSPPMSPGELFF,TGCGCCAGCAGCCCCCCGATGAGCCCCGGGGAGCTGTTTTTT
TRBV30,NA,TRBJ1-4,NA,CAWSLKQRVFF,TGTGCCTGGAGCTTAAAACAACGGGTTTTTTTT
TRBV11-3,NA,TRBJ2-3,NA,CASSLGGSPSTDTQYF,TGTGCCAGCAGCTTAGGGGGGAGTCCTAGCACAGATACGCAGTATTTT
TRBV28,NA,TRBJ1-1,NA,CASSPPTGTGLEAFF,TGTGCCAGCAGTCCCCCCACCGGGACGGGACTTGAAGCTTTCTTT
TRBV18,NA,TRBJ2-1,NA,CASSPQGSSYNEQFF,TGTGCCAGCTCACCTCAGGGGAGCTCCTACAATGAGCAGTTCTTC
TRBV5-6,NA,TRBJ2-5,NA,CASSFVAGPQETQYF,TGTGCCAGCAGCTTTGTAGCAGGCCCCCAAGAGACCCAGTACTTC
TRBV11-3,once,TRBJ1-3,NA,CASSSRAGDGNTIYF,TGTGCCAGCAGCTCCCGTGCAGGGGATGGAAACACCATATATTTT
TRBV6-5,NA,TRBJ1-2,NA,CASSNHRTGGVYTF,TGTGCCAGCAGCAACCACCGGACTGGGGGGGTCTACACCTTC
TRBV7-2,NA,TRBJ1-1,NA,CASSLVRGKEEAFF,TGTGCCAGCAGCTTAGTTAGAGGAAAGGAGGAAGCTTTCTTT
TRBV2,NA,TRBJ2-7,NA,CASSNTRRSPYEQYF,TGTGCCAGCAGTAACACCCGAAGGTCTCCATACGAGCAGTACTTC
TRBV18,NA,TRBJ2-3,NA,CASSLGGPTDTQYF,TGTGCCAGCTCACTTGGTGGACCCACAGATACGCAGTATTTT
TRBV14,few,TRBJ2-6,NA,CASSQDSFWASGSNVLTF,TGTGCCAGCAGCCAAGATTCCTTTTGGGCATCTGGGTCCAACGTCCTGACTTTC
TRBV6-4,NA,TRBJ1-2,TRBD1,CASSPGQGIGGYTF,TGTGCCAGCAGTCCGGGACAGGGAATTGGTGGCTACACCTTC
TRBV2,NA,TRBJ2-7,TRBD1,CASSEGTGSEQYF,TGTGCCAGCAGTGAAGGGACAGGGAGCGAGCAGTACTTC